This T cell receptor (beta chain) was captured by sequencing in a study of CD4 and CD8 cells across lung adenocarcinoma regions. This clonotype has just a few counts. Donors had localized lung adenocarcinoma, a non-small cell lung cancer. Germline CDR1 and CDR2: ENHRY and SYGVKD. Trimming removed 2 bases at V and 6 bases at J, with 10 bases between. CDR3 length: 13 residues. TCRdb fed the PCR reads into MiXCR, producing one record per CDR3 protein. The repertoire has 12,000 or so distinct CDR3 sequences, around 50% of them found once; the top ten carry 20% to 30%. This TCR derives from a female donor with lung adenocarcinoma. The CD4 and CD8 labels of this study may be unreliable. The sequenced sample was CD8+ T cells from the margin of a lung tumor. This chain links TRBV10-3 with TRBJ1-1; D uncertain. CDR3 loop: CAISEPPGPEAFF. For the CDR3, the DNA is TGTGCCATCAGTGAGCCCCCAGGCCCTGAAGCTTTCTTT.